Presented here are 22 T cell receptor beta chains from one specimen sequenced in a study of cytomegalovirus exposure and HLA in healthy donors. This PCR relied on a set of 60 Vbeta primers and 13 Jbeta primers. Profiling relied on immunoSEQ multiplex PCR, and the TCRdb table lists in-frame clones only, not all of them. The sample records 100,000 or so clones, roughly four fifths being singletons. Sequences were obtained from PBMCs. These receptors were collected from a male donor in good health and CMV-seropositive.

A note on this clone: The identical CDR3 is also encoded by other nucleotide sequences in the sample. CDR3 residues: CASSVRSGGAPDTQYF. As DNA, the CDR3 is TGTGCCAGCAGCGTTCGTAGCGGGGGAGCACCAGATACGCAGTATTTT. The V gene is TRBV9, the J gene TRBJ2-3, with TRBD2 matching over 9 bases. The CDR3 loop spans 16 amino acids. V shed 2 bases and J 4 bases; nucleotides not matched to a gene: 8. In germline, CDR1 is SGDLS, CDR2 YYNGEE.

The chain recombines TRBV2 with TRBJ1-2; D unclear. Trimming stripped 2 bases from V and 8 bases from J, with 12 bases between. The CDR3 sequence is 13 residues long. CDR1 SNHLY and CDR2 FYNNEI come from the germline V gene. The chain's CDR3 is CASSERQAQGYTF. In DNA form, the CDR3 reads TGTGCCAGCAGTGAACGGCAGGCTCAGGGCTACACCTTC.

This chain joins TRBV29-1 and TRBJ1-5, with D tentatively TRBD1 (6 bases). From germline, CDR1 is SQVTM and CDR2 ANQGSEA. V shed 5 bases and J shed 6 bases, with 17 bases lying between them. This CDR3 spans 14 amino acids. CDR3 sequence (DNA): TGCAGCGTTCTAACAGGGAGTGAGGGTCAGCCCCAGCATTTT. This sequence encodes CSVLTGSEGQPQHF.

This chain joins TRBV6-6 and TRBJ1-6; 8 nucleotides agree with TRBD1. Trimming took 6 bases from V and 2 from J; bases not matched to a gene: 6. The CDR3 is 16 residues long. Germline CDR1 MNHNY, CDR2 SVGAGI (reference sequence). The CDR3 coding sequence is TGTGCCAGCAGACCTGGACAGGGAACCTATAATTCACCCCTCCACTTT. Encoded protein: CASRPGQGTYNSPLHF.

This clone has a handful of counts. This CDR3 reads CATSRSRLAGGPGEQFF. For the CDR3, the DNA is TGTGCCACCAGCAGATCCCGACTAGCGGGGGGCCCGGGGGAGCAGTTCTTC. This rearrangement joins TRBV15 to TRBJ2-1, with 13 positions matching TRBD2. V trimming: 2 bases; J trimming: 10 bases; junction bases outside the gene matches: 11. The CDR3 runs to 17 residues. Germline CDR1 LNHNV, CDR2 YYDKDF (reference sequence).

This rearrangement joins TRBV5-4 to TRBJ2-3; unclear D gene. Trimming removed 0 bases at V and 2 bases at J, with 7 bases between. This CDR3 is 14 amino acids long. Germline V CDR1 and CDR2: SGHNT, YYREEE (reference sequence). The CDR3 nucleotides read TGTGCCAGCAGCTTGGTACAGACCACAGATACGCAGTATTTT. Translation: CASSLVQTTDTQYF.

The chain employs TRBV30 and TRBJ1-2; TRBD1 aligns across 11 bases. The CDR3 totals 15 residues. V was clipped by 4 bases and J by 8 bases; unmatched bases: 12. Looked up from germline, CDR1 is GTSNPN and CDR2 is SVGIG (reference sequence). The CDR3 here is CAWTGTGGRGRGYTF. In DNA, the CDR3 is TGTGCCTGGACCGGGACAGGGGGAAGAGGACGCGGCTACACCTTC.

V gene TRBV6-5 combines with J gene TRBJ1-2; TRBD1 agrees at 8 bases. CDR1 and CDR2 (germline): MNHEY, SVGAGI. The ends lost 7 bases at V and 7 bases at J; junction bases unmatched: 8. This CDR3 comprises 13 residues. CDR3 in DNA: TGTGCCAGCACCAGGACAGGGAAGAGTGGCTACACCTTC. Translated, it gives CASTRTGKSGYTF.

This clone came up a few times. The chain joins TRBV6-1 to TRBJ2-3; 7 bases fit TRBD2. The ends lost 8 bases at V and 1 base at J; junction bases unmatched: 9. This CDR3 is built from 15 residues. From germline, CDR1 is MNHNS and CDR2 SASEGT. CDR3 coding DNA: TGTGCCAGCGGGGGGGAGCGGGGACGCACAGATACGCAGTATTTT. Its protein product is CASGGERGRTDTQYF.

The chain couples TRBV19 to TRBJ2-2, with TRBD1 matching over 9 bases. Germline V gene lookup returns CDR1 LNHDA and CDR2 SQIVND (reference sequence). The J segment lost 4 bases and the V segment lost 5 bases, leaving 5 bases of the junction unmatched. CDR3 length: 15 amino acids. Here the CDR3 DNA reads TGTGCCAGTAGTGACAGGGGGAGGAGCACCGGGGAGCTGTTTTTT. Amino acid sequence: CASSDRGRSTGELFF.

With regard to this clone: The same CDR3 can be traced to other DNA sequences in this sample. The chain carries TRBV7-9 and TRBJ1-1; TRBD1 might be the D (5 bases). The CDR3 totals 13 residues. The V gene's germline CDR1 is SEHNR and CDR2 FQNEAQ (reference sequence). Between the trimmed V and J ends, which lost 2 bases and 1 base, there was a span of 5 bases. The CDR3 nucleotides read TGTGCCAGCAGCTTACAGGGGAACACTGAAGCTTTCTTT. It specifies CASSLQGNTEAFF.

The V and J genes are TRBV27 and TRBJ1-3; no clear D. CDR1 is MNHEY and CDR2 is SMNVEV in the germline V gene (reference sequence). V was clipped by 0 bases and J by 0 bases, with 9 bases between them. CDR3 length equals 16 residues. The CDR3 loop reads CASSLSSRLSGNTIYF. In nucleotides, the CDR3 is TGTGCCAGCAGTTTATCGAGCAGGCTCTCTGGAAACACCATATATTTT.

This clone has a single count. The chain has TRBV9 and TRBJ2-1; TRBD2 matches 10 bases. CDR1 and CDR2 from the germline V gene are SGDLS and YYNGEE. After removal of 3 bases from V and 4 bases from J, the junction contained 1 base not matched to a gene. The length of the CDR3 is 14 residues. The CDR3 here is CASSGTSGYNEQFF. The DNA for the CDR3 is TGTGCCAGCAGCGGGACTAGCGGATACAATGAGCAGTTCTTC. Full variable domain (missing parts from reference TRBV9 and TRBJ2-1): DSGVTQTPKHLITATGQRVTLRCSPRSGDLSVYWYQQSLDQGLQFLIQYYNGEERAKGNILERFSAQQFPDLHSELNLSSLELGDSALYFCASSGTSGYNEQFFGPGTRLTVL.

This clone was seen repeatedly, ten times or more. V usage is TRBV11-3 and J usage is TRBJ1-6; 9 bases line up with TRBD1. V trimming: 3 bases; J trimming: 7 bases; junction bases outside the gene matches: 4. There are 15 residues in the CDR3. CDR1 SGHNT and CDR2 YENEEA come from the germline V gene. The DNA of the CDR3 is TGTGCCAGCAGCTTTCGGACAGGGGCAAATTCACCCCTCCACTTT. Translating gives CASSFRTGANSPLHF.

This clone was counted once. The rearrangement links TRBV12-5 to TRBJ2-4, with a possible D match to TRBD1 (6 bases). The CDR3 contains 16 residues. CDR1 and CDR2 from the germline V gene are LGHNT and FRNRAP. V was trimmed by 1 base and J by 3 bases, leaving 13 bases between them. CDR3 loop: CASGLGLGDNKNIQYF. CDR3 nucleotides: TGTGCTAGTGGTTTGGGCCTAGGGGACAACAAAAACATTCAGTACTTC.

The J gene is TRBJ1-1, the V gene TRBV19, with TRBD1 matching 8 bases. CDR3 size: 15 residues. Germline lookup yields CDR1 LNHDA and CDR2 SQIVND (reference sequence). The V and J ends lost 3 bases and 5 bases, in that order; junction bases with no gene match: 8. CDR3 nucleotides: TGTGCCAGTAGTATTTTCGGACAGGGACGAACTGAAGCTTTCTTT. Residues: CASSIFGQGRTEAFF.

The J gene is TRBJ2-4, the V gene TRBV9; maybe TRBD2 (5 bases). Between the trimmed V and J ends, which lost 2 bases and 8 bases, there was a span of 14 bases. The V gene's germline CDR1 is SGDLS and CDR2 YYNGEE. CDR3 length equals 14 residues. The CDR3 region is CASSVNWQRDIQYF. In DNA, the CDR3 is TGTGCCAGCAGCGTGAATTGGCAGAGGGACATTCAGTACTTC.

The V and J genes are TRBV10-3 and TRBJ2-1, with 9 bases matching TRBD1. Per germline, CDR1 ENHRY and CDR2 SYGVKD. J gave up 6 bases and V 4 bases, and 10 bases lay outside the gene matches. The CDR3 sequence is 16 residues long. The CDR3 reads CAISGPGQGFINEQFF. In nucleotides, the CDR3 is TGTGCCATCAGTGGCCCGGGACAGGGATTTATCAATGAGCAGTTCTTC.

This chain uses TRBV7-3 with TRBJ2-3, with 8 bases matching TRBD2. The germline V gene has CDR1 SGHTA and CDR2 FQGTGA. V gave up 4 bases and J gave up 5 bases; unmatched junction bases: 5. There are 14 residues in the CDR3. The CDR3 reads CASSSLAGKDTQYF. In DNA, the CDR3 is TGTGCCAGCAGCTCATTAGCGGGGAAAGATACGCAGTATTTT.

This chain connects TRBV5-6 to TRBJ1-1; 8 bases are a match to TRBD1. CDR1 is SGHDT, CDR2 YYEEEE, per germline. The CDR3 is made up of 15 amino acids. The J segment lost 1 base and the V segment lost 1 base, leaving 3 bases of the junction unmatched. CDR3 DNA: TGTGCCAGCAGCTTGCCGGGACAGGAGAACACTGAAGCTTTCTTT. This encodes CASSLPGQENTEAFF. The full variable domain, its missing parts supplied by reference TRBV5-6 and TRBJ1-1, is DAGVTQSPTHLIKTRGQQVTLRCSPKSGHDTVSWYQQALGQGPQFIFQYYEEEERQRGNFPDRFSGHQFPNYSSELNVNALLLGDSALYLCASSLPGQENTEAFFGQGTRLTVV.

This clone was seen once. The chain uses TRBV5-1 and TRBJ2-7; 8 nucleotides align to TRBD1. Germline lookup yields CDR1 SGHRS and CDR2 YFSETQ. The ends lost 4 bases at V and 3 bases at J; junction bases unmatched: 9. The CDR3 runs to 15 residues. CDR3: CASSGQGASDYEQYF. CDR3 coding DNA: TGCGCCAGCAGCGGTCAGGGGGCCTCTGACTACGAGCAGTACTTC.

This sequence joins TRBV11-2 and TRBJ1-5; 10 bases fit TRBD1. Germline-derived CDR1 and CDR2 are SGHAT and FQNNGV. Trimming removed 1 base from V and 5 bases from J; junction bases left unmatched: 8. The CDR3 is made up of 17 amino acids. CDR3 protein: CASSLGRTGGPHQPQHF. DNA for the CDR3: TGTGCCAGCAGCTTAGGGAGGACAGGGGGACCCCATCAGCCCCAGCATTTT.